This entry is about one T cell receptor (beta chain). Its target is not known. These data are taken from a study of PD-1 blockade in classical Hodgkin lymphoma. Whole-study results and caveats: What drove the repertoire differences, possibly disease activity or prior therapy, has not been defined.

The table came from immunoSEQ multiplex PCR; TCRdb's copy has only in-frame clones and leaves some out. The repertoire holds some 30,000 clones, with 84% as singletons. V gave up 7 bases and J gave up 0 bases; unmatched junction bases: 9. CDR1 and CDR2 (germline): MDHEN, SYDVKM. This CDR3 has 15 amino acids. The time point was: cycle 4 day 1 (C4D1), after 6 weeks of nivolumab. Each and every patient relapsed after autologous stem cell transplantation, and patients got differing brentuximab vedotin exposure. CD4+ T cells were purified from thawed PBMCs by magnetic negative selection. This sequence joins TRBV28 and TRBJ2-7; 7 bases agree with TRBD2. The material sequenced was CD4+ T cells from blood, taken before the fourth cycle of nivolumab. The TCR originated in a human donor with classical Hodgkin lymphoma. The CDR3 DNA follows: TGTGCCAGCACCCCCCGGGGGGAATCCTCCTACGAGCAGTACTTC. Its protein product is CASTPRGESSYEQYF.